This T cell receptor (beta chain) comes out of a study of cytomegalovirus exposure and HLA in healthy donors. Healthy donors of bone marrow made up the group. The PCR contained 60 Vbeta and 13 Jbeta primers. The assay was immunoSEQ multiplex PCR, and TCRdb's table has in-frame clones only and misses some. Counted here are tens of thousands of clones, approximately 70% occurring once; the ten biggest clones make up just under 5%. Regarding the study as a whole: In a later analysis, approximately 15,000 TCR beta sequences were associated with HLA alleles at 0.05 false discovery rate. It was 150 to 200 TCR beta chains that were listed as cytomegalovirus-associated. A later analysis reportedly identified an Asian-associated ancestry cluster as carrying fewer N-insertions than the approximately 640-donor mean.

With regard to this clone: Its antigen is unknown.

This TCR came from a man in his fifties or sixties in good health and CMV-seropositive. Sequenced input: PBMCs.

CDR3 sequence (DNA): TGTGCCAGCAGCCCCCACAGGGGGCGCTTCTATGGCTACACCTTC. This codes for CASSPHRGRFYGYTF. The chain links TRBV28 to TRBJ1-2; 9 bases agree with TRBD1. J was trimmed by 4 bases and V by 6 bases; bases with no gene match: 9. The CDR3 runs 15 residues. The germline V gene has CDR1 MDHEN and CDR2 SYDVKM.